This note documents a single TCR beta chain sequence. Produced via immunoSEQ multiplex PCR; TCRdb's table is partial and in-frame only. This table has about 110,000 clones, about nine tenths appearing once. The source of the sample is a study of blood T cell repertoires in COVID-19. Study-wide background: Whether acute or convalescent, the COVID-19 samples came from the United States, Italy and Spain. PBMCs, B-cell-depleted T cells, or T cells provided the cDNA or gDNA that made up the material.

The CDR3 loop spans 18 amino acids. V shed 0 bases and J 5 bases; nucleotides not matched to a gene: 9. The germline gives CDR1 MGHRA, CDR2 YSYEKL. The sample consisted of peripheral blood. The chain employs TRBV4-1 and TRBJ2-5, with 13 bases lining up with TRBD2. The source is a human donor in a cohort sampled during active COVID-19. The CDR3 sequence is CASSQDRGLAGTEETQYF. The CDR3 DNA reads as TGCGCCAGCAGCCAAGACCGGGGACTAGCGGGAACCGAGGAGACCCAGTACTTC.